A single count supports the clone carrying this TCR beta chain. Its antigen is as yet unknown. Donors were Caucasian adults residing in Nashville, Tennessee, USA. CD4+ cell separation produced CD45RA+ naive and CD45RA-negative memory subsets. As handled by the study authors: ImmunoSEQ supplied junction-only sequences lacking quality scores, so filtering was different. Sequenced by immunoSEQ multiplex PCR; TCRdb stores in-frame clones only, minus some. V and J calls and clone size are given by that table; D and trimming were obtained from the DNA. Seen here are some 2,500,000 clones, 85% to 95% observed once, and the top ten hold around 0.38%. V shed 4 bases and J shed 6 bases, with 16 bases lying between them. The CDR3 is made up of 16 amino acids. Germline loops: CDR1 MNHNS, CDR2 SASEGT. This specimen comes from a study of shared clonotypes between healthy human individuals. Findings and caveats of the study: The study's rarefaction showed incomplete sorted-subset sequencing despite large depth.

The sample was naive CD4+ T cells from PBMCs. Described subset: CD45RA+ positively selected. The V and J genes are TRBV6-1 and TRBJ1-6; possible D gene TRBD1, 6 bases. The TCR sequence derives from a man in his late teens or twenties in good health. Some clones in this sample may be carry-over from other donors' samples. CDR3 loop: CASSAGAQGGNSPLHF. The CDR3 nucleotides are TGTGCCAGCAGTGCAGGCGCACAAGGGGGTAATTCACCCCTCCACTTT.